The clone carrying this T cell receptor (beta chain) was detected only a few times. Its specificity is not known. Germline CDR1 and CDR2: KGHSH and LQKENI. The CDR3 is 14 residues long. V lost 2 bases and J lost 3, with 10 bases in between. 5'RACE template switching generated TCR cDNA, adding a universal primer site and UMIs. TCRdb redid the calling of the 5' RACE reads with MiXCR, one entry per CDR3 protein. The sample records approximately 300,000 distinct CDR3 sequences, 8.7% being singletons. These data belong to a study of T cells after yellow fever vaccination. Findings of the study overall: Abundant clonotypes from the bulk population could contaminate FACS-sorted repertoires.

The rearrangement links TRBV18 to TRBJ1-1, with a tentative D call TRBD1 (5 bases). The source was PBMCs, collected on the day of the first yellow fever vaccination. This receptor was taken from a man between 18 and 35 years old who received the YFV17D yellow fever vaccine. The CDR3 DNA reads as TGTGCCAGCTCACCAGTTACGGGGGACACTGAAGCTTTCTTT. Its translation: CASSPVTGDTEAFF.